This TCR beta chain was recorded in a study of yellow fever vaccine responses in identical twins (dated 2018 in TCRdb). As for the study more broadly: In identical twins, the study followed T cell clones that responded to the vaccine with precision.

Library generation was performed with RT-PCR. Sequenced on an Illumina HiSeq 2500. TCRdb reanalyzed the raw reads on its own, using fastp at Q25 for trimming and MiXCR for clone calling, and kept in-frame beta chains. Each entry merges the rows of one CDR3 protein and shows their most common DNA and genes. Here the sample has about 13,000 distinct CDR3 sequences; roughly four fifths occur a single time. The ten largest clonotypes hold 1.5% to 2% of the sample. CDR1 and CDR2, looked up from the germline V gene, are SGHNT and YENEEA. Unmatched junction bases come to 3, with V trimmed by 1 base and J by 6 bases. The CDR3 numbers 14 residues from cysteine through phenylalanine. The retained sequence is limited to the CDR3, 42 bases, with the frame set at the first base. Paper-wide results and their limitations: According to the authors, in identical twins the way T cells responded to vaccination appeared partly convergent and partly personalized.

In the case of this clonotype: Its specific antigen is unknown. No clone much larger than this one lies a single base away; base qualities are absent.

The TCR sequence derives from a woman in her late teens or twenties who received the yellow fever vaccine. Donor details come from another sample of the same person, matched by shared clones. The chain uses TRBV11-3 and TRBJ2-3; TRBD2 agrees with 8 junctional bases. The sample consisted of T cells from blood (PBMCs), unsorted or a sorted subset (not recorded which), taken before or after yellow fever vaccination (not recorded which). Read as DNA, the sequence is TGTGCCAGCAGCTTAGCGGGACTAGTTGATACGCAGTATTTT. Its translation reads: CASSLAGLVDTQYF.